Listed here are 9 T cell receptor beta chains from one sample, sequenced in a study of shared clonotypes between healthy human individuals (dated by TCRdb to between 2020 and 2021). The library was generated by the immunoSEQ multiplex PCR assay. TCRdb retrieved this table from immuneACCESS and kept in-frame rearrangements only. Not all clones are present; in checked studies, unresolved V genes account for under half, and no reason is known for the remainder. The table for this sample lists 1.6 million or so clones; roughly 96% of them were counted only once. The ten largest clonotypes hold approximately 1% of the sample. The sample comprised naive CD4+ T cells sorted from blood. This sample's cell subset or site label indicates: CD45RA+ positively selected. Source of these receptors: a man between 25 and 39 years old in good health.

V and J are TRBV9 and TRBJ2-1; D may match TRBD1 or TRBD2 (6 bases each). Trimming stripped 0 bases from V and 7 bases from J, with 11 bases between. The CDR3 spans 14 residues. Germline lookup yields CDR1 SGDLS and CDR2 YYNGEE. The CDR3 spells CASSVAGAHNEQFF. CDR3 nucleotides: TGTGCCAGCAGCGTAGCGGGGGCGCATAATGAGCAGTTCTTC.

The chain carries TRBV7-9 and TRBJ1-4, with D hard to call. The germline V gene encodes CDR1 SEHNR and CDR2 FQNEAQ (reference sequence). The CDR3 length is 15 residues. Deletions cut 0 bases from V and 7 bases from J, with 12 bases between. CDR3 amino acids: CASSLARVGFEKLFF. CDR3 bases: TGTGCCAGCAGCTTAGCACGGGTGGGATTTGAAAAACTGTTTTTT.

About this clone itself: In the same sample, other DNA sequences code for this CDR3. The V call is TRBV20-1, the J call TRBJ2-1; D may be TRBD1 (6 bases). CDR3 length: 10 amino acids. Germline V lookup: CDR1 DFQATT, CDR2 SNEGSKA (reference sequence). The V end was cut by 3 bases, the J end by 10 bases, with 7 bases between. The CDR3 protein is CSARRGEQFF. The DNA of the CDR3 is TGCAGTGCTAGGAGGGGGGAGCAGTTCTTC.

The J gene is TRBJ1-2, the V gene TRBV29-1; 8 nucleotides match TRBD1. After removal of 7 bases from V and 5 bases from J, the junction contained 6 bases not matched to a gene. Germline assignment: CDR1 SQVTM and CDR2 ANQGSEA. The CDR3 is 12 residues long. This CDR3 reads CSAQGAGYGYTF. The DNA for the CDR3 is TGCAGCGCTCAGGGGGCAGGGTATGGCTACACCTTC. Full variable domain (rest looked up from reference TRBV29-1 and TRBJ1-2): SAVISQKPSRDICQRGTSLTIQCQVDSQVTMMFWYRQQPGQSLTLIATANQGSEATYESGFVIDKFPISRPNLTFSTLTVSNMSPEDSSIYLCSAQGAGYGYTFGSGTRLTVV.

This chain connects TRBV9 to TRBJ2-2, with 12 bases lining up with TRBD2. V dropped 4 bases and J dropped 4; count of bases not matched to a gene: 5. CDR3 size: 16 residues. The germline CDR1 and CDR2 sequences are SGDLS and YYNGEE. In nucleotides, the CDR3 is TGTGCCAGCAGCTTACTAGCGGGAGGCCTCACCGGGGAGCTGTTTTTT. The encoded protein is CASSLLAGGLTGELFF.

This rearrangement joins TRBV4-1 to TRBJ2-2; the D is unclear. The CDR3 is made up of 16 amino acids. The germline CDR1 and CDR2 sequences are MGHRA and YSYEKL. Trimming removed 1 base at V and 6 bases at J, with 15 bases between. The CDR3 DNA reads as TGCGCCAGCAGCCAAGCGGCTCTCCTATGGCCCGGGGAGCTGTTTTTT. This codes for CASSQAALLWPGELFF.

Note on this clone: One end of the junction fails to match germline, which may point to a read error. For the CDR3, the DNA is TGTGCCAGCAGCGACAGGGGGCGGGAAAAGCTGTTTTTT. As protein: CASSDRGREKLFF. This chain uses TRBV28 with TRBJ1-4; TRBD1 agrees at 10 bases. The CDR3 sequence is 13 residues long. From germline, CDR1 is MDHEN and CDR2 SYDVKM.

This sequence joins TRBV18 and TRBJ2-4; 9 positions agree with TRBD1. The V gene's germline CDR1 is KGHSH and CDR2 LQKENI. There are 14 residues in the CDR3. Trimming removed 4 bases from V and 5 bases from J; junction bases left unmatched: 3. Here the CDR3 DNA reads TGTGCCAGCTCACAGGGACAGGGACAAAACATTCAGTACTTC. Protein sequence: CASSQGQGQNIQYF. The full variable domain, with the rest looked up from reference TRBV18 and TRBJ2-4, is NAGVMQNPRHLVRRRGQEARLRCSPMKGHSHVYWYRQLPEEGLKFMVYLQKENIIDESGMPKERFSAEFPKEGPSILRIQQVVRGDSAAYFCASSQGQGQNIQYFGAGTRLSVL.

The chain combines TRBV9 with TRBJ1-2; TRBD1 matches 8 bases. J was trimmed by 6 bases and V by 0 bases; bases with no gene match: 7. This CDR3 has 15 residues. Germline CDR1 reads SGDLS; CDR2 reads YYNGEE. The CDR3 DNA reads TGTGCCAGCAGCGTAGGCAACAGGGGGTATGATGGCTACACCTTC. Its translation: CASSVGNRGYDGYTF.